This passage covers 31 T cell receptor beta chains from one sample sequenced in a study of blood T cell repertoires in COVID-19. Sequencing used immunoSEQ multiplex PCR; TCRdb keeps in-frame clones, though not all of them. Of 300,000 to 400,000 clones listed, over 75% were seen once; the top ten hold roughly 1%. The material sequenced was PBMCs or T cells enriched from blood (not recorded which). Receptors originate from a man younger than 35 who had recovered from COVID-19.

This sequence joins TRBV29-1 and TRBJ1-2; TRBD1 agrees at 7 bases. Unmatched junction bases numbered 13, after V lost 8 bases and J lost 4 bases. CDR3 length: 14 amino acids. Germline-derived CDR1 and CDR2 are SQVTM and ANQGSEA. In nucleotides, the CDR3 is TGCAGCTCAACTACCGACCGGGACAGCTATGGCTACACCTTC. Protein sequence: CSSTTDRDSYGYTF.

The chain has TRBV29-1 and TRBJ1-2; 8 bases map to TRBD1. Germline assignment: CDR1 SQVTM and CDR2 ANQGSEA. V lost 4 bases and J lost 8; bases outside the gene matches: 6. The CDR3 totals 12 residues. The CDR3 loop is CSVGQGAGGYTF. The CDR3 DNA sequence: TGCAGCGTTGGGCAGGGGGCAGGAGGCTACACCTTC.

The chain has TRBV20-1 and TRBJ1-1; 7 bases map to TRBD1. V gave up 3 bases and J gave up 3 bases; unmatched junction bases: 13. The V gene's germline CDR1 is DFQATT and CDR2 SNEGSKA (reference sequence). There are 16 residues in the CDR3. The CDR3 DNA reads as TGCAGTGCTAGTGTCAGAGGGGGCAGGGGGTACACTGAAGCTTTCTTT. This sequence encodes CSASVRGGRGYTEAFF.

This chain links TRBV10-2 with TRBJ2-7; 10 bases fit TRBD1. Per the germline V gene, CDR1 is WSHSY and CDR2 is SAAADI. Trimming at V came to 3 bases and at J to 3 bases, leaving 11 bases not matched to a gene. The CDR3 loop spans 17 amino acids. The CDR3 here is CASSDTRDRGPYYEQYF. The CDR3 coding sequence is TGCGCCAGCAGTGATACCCGCGACAGGGGGCCTTACTACGAGCAGTACTTC.

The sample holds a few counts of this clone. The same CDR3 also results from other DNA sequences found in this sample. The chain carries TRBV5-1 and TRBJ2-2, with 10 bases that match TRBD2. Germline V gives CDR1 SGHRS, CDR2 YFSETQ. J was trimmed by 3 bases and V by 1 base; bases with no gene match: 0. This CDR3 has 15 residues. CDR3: CASSLSGRDTGELFF. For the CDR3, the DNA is TGCGCCAGCAGCTTGAGCGGGAGGGACACCGGGGAGCTGTTTTTT. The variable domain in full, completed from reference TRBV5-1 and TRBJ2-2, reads KAGVTQTPRYLIKTRGQQVTLSCSPISGHRSVSWYQQTPGQGLQFLFEYFSETQRNKGNFPGRFSGRQFSNSRSEMNVSTLELGDSALYLCASSLSGRDTGELFFGEGSRLTVL.

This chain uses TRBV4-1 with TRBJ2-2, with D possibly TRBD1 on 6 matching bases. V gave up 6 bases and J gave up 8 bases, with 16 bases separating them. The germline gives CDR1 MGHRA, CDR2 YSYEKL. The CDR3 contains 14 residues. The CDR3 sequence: CASRSVGAEGELFF. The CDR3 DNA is TGCGCCAGCAGATCCGTGGGGGCGGAGGGGGAGCTGTTTTTT.

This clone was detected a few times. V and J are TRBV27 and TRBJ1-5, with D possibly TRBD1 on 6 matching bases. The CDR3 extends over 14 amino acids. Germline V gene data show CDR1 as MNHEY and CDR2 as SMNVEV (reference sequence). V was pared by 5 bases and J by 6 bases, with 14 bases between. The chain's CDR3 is CASSEQGGGQPQHF. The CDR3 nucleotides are TGTGCCAGCAGTGAGCAGGGAGGGGGTCAGCCCCAGCATTTT.

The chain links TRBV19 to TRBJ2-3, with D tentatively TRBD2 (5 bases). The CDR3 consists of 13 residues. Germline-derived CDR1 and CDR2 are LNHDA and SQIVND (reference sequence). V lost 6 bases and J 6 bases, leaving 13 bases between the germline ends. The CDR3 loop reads CASRRGLEDTQYF. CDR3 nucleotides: TGTGCCAGTAGAAGAGGGTTAGAGGATACGCAGTATTTT.

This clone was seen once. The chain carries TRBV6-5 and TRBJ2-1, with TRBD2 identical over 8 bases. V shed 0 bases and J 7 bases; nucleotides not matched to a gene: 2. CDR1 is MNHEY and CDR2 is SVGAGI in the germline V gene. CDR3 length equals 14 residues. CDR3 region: CASSYSGTRNEQFF. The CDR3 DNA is TGTGCCAGCAGTTACTCCGGGACTAGGAATGAGCAGTTCTTC.

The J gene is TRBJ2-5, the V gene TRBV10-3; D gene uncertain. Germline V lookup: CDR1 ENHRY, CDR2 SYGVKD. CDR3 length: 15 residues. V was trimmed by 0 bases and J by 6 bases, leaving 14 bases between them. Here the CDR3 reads CAISESGNSYQTQYF. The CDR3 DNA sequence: TGTGCCATCAGTGAGTCTGGTAACTCCTATCAGACCCAGTACTTC.

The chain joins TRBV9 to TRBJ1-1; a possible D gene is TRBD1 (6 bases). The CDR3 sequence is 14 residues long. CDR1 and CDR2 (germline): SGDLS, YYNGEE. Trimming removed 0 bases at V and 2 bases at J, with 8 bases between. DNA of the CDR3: TGTGCCAGCAGCGTAGTGGGGGCTAACACTGAAGCTTTCTTT. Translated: CASSVVGANTEAFF.

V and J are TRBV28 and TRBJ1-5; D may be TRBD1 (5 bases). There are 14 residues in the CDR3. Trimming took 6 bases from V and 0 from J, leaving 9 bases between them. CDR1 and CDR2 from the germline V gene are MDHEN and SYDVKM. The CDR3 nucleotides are TGTGCCAGCAGACCAGGGTATAGCAATCAGCCCCAGCATTTT. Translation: CASRPGYSNQPQHF.

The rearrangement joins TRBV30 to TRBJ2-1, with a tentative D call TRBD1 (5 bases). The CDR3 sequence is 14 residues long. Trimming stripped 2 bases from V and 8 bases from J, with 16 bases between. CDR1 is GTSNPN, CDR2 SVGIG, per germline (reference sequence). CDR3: CAWSRAGPKDEQFF. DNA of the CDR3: TGTGCCTGGAGTAGGGCAGGGCCGAAGGATGAGCAGTTCTTC.

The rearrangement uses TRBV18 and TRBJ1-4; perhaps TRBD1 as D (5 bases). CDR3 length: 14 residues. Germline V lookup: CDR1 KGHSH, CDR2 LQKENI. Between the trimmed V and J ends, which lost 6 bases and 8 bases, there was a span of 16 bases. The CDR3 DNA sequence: TGTGCCAGCTCCCGTGGCAGGGTGCGGGAAAAACTGTTTTTT. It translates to CASSRGRVREKLFF. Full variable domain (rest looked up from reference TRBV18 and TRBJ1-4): NAGVMQNPRHLVRRRGQEARLRCSPMKGHSHVYWYRQLPEEGLKFMVYLQKENIIDESGMPKERFSAEFPKEGPSILRIQQVVRGDSAAYFCASSRGRVREKLFFGSGTQLSVL.

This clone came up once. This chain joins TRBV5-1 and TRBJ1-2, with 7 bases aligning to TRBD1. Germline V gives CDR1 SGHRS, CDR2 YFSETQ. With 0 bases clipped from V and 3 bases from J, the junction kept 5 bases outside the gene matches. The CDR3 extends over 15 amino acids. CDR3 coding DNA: TGCGCCAGCAGCTTGGAACCGGGACAGCACTATGGCTACACCTTC. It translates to CASSLEPGQHYGYTF.

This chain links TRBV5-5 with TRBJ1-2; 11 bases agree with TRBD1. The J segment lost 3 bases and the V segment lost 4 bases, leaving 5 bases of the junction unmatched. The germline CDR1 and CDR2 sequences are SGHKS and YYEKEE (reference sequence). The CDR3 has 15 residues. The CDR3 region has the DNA TGTGCCAGCAGCCTGGACAGGGGGCTCTACTATGGCTACACCTTC. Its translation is CASSLDRGLYYGYTF.

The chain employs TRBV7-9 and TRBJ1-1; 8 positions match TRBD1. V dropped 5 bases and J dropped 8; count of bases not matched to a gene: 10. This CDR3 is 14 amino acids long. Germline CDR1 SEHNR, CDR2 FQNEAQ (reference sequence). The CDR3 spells CASSKGQGGSEAFF. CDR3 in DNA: TGTGCCAGCAGCAAAGGACAGGGAGGTTCCGAAGCTTTCTTT.

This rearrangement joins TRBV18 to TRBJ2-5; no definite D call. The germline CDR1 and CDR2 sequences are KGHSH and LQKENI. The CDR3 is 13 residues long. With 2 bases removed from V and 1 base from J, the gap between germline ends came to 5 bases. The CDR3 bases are TGTGCCAGCTCACCATCGGTCCAAGAGACCCAGTACTTC. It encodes CASSPSVQETQYF. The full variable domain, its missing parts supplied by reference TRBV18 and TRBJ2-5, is NAGVMQNPRHLVRRRGQEARLRCSPMKGHSHVYWYRQLPEEGLKFMVYLQKENIIDESGMPKERFSAEFPKEGPSILRIQQVVRGDSAAYFCASSPSVQETQYFGPGTRLLVL.

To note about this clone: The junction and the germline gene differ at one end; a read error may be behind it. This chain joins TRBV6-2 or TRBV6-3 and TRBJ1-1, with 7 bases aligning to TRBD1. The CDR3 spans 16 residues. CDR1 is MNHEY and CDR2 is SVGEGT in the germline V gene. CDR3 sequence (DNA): TGTGCCGGCAGTTACGTAGGGGGCGCAGTGAACACTGAAGCTTTCTTT. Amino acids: CAGSYVGGAVNTEAFF.

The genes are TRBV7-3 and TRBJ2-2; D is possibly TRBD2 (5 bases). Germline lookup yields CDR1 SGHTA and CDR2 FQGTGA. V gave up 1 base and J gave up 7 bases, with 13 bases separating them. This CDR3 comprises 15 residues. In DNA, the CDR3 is TGTGCCAGCAGCTTAATCCTAGCACCAGGCGGGGAGCTGTTTTTT. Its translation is CASSLILAPGGELFF. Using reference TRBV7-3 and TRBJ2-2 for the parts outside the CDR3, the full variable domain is GAGVSQTPSNKVTEKGKYVELRCDPISGHTALYWYRQSLGQGPEFLIYFQGTGAADDSGLPNDRFFAVRPEGSVSTLKIQRTERGDSAVYLCASSLILAPGGELFFGEGSRLTVL.

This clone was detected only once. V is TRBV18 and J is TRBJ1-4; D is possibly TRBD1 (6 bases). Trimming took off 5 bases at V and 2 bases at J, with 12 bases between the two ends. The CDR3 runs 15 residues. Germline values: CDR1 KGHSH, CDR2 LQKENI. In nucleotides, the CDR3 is TGTGCCAGCTCAACAGGGAGTACGACTAATGAAAAACTGTTTTTT. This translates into CASSTGSTTNEKLFF.

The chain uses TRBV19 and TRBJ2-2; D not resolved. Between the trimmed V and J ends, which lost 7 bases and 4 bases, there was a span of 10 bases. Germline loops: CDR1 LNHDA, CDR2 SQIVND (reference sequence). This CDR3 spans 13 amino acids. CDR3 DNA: TGTGCCAGTACTCCCAGCGTCACCGGGGAGCTGTTTTTT. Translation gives CASTPSVTGELFF.

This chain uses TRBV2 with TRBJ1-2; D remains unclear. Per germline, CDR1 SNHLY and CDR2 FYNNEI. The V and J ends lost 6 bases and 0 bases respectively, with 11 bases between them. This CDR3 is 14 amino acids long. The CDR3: CASRRGSTNYGYTF. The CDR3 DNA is TGTGCCAGCAGGCGGGGTAGCACTAACTATGGCTACACCTTC.

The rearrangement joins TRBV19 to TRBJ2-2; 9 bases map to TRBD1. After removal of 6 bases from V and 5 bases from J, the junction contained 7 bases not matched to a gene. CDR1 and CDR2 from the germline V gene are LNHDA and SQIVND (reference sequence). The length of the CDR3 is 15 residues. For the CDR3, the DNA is TGTGCCAGTAGGGCTCGGGACAGGGTGACCGGGGAGCTGTTTTTT. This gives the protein CASRARDRVTGELFF.

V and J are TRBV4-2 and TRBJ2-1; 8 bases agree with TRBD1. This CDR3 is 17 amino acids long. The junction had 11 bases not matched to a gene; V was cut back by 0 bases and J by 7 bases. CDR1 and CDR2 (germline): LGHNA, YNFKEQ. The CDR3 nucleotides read TGTGCCAGCAGCCAAGATAGGCAGGGGGCTCGGGGTAATGAGCAGTTCTTC. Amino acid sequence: CASSQDRQGARGNEQFF.

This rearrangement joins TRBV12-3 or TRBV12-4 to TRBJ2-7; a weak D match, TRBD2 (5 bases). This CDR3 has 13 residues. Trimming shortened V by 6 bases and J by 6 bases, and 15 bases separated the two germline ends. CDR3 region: CASRPTSYREQYF. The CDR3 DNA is TGTGCCAGCAGGCCTACTAGTTACCGCGAGCAGTACTTC.

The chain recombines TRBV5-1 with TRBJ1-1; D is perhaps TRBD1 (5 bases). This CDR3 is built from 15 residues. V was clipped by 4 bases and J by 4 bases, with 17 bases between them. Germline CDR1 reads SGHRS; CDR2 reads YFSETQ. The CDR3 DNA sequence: TGCGCCAGCAGCCCGGGGGGAGGGTTGGCCACTGAAGCTTTCTTT. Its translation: CASSPGGGLATEAFF.

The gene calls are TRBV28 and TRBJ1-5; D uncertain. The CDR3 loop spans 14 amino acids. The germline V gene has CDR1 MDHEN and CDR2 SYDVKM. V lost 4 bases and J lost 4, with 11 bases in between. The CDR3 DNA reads TGTGCCAGCAGTTCCCGGGGAAGAAATCAGCCCCAGCATTTT. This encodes CASSSRGRNQPQHF. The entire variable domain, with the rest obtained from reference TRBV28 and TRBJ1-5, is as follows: DVKVTQSSRYLVKRTGEKVFLECVQDMDHENMFWYRQDPGLGLRLIYFSYDVKMKEKGDIPEGYSVSREKKERFSLILESASTNQTSMYLCASSSRGRNQPQHFGDGTRLSIL.

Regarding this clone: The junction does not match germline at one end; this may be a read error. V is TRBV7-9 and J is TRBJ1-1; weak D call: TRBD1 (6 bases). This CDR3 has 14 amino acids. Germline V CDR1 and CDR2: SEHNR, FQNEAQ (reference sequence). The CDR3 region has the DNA TGTGCCAGCAGCCTAGCACAGGGGAACACTGAAGCTTTCTTT. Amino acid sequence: CASSLAQGNTEAFF.

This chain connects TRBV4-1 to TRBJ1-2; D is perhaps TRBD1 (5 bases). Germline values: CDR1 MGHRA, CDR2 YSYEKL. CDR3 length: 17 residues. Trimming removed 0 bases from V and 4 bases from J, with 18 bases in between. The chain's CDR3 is CASSQDYTDSAFYGYTF. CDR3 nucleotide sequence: TGCGCCAGCAGCCAAGATTATACCGACAGTGCATTCTATGGCTACACCTTC.

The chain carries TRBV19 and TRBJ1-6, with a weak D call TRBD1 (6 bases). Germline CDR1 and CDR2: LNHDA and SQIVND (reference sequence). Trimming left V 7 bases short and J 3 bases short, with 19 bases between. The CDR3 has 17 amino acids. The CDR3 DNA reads TGTGCCAGTACCAAAACCTCAGGGGCTGGCTATAATTCACCCCTCCACTTT. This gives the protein CASTKTSGAGYNSPLHF. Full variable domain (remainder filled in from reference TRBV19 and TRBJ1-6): DGGITQSPKYLFRKEGQNVTLSCEQNLNHDAMYWYRQDPGQGLRLIYYSQIVNDFQKGDIAEGYSVSREKKESFPLTVTSAQKNPTAFYLCASTKTSGAGYNSPLHFGNGTRLTVT.